This entry lists 30 T cell receptor beta chains sequenced from one sample in a study of cytomegalovirus exposure and HLA in healthy donors. PCR employed 60 Vbeta and 13 Jbeta primers. Sequencing was performed with immunoSEQ multiplex PCR; in TCRdb, only in-frame clones are kept and a portion is missing. The sample holds approximately 160,000 clones, roughly two thirds seen once. The sequenced sample was PBMCs. These receptors originate from a woman between 18 and 29 years old in good health and CMV-seropositive.

The rearrangement links TRBV7-8 to TRBJ2-5, with 8 bases lining up with TRBD2. This CDR3 has 15 amino acids. Germline-derived CDR1 and CDR2 are SGHVS and FQNEAQ. After removal of 5 bases from V and 3 bases from J, the junction contained 8 bases not matched to a gene. CDR3 residues: CASSASGTSEETQYF. Here the CDR3 DNA reads TGTGCCAGCAGCGCCTCCGGGACTAGTGAAGAGACCCAGTACTTC.

This clone was seen a single time. CDR3 DNA: TGTGCCAGCAGTGCTACCTGGGGCACTAATGAAAAACTGTTTTTT. This gives the protein CASSATWGTNEKLFF. The chain joins TRBV6-5 to TRBJ1-4; tentatively, D is TRBD1 (5 bases). The V end lost 5 bases, the J end lost 2 bases, and 12 bases lay between the germline ends. The germline V gene has CDR1 MNHEY and CDR2 SVGAGI. The CDR3 has 15 amino acids.

This clone was seen a few times. The genes are TRBV6-1 and TRBJ2-3, with TRBD1 as a possible D gene (5 bases). V gave up 10 bases and J gave up 2 bases, with 13 bases separating them. Looked up from germline, CDR1 is MNHNS and CDR2 is SASEGT. CDR3 size: 13 residues. The CDR3, as DNA: TGTGCCACCCTGGGGCGGTCCACAGATACGCAGTATTTT. The encoded protein is CATLGRSTDTQYF.

The J gene is TRBJ1-2, the V gene TRBV18, with D uncertain. This CDR3 is 14 amino acids long. CDR1 and CDR2 (germline): KGHSH, LQKENI. The V gene lost 4 bases and the J gene lost 4 bases, with 13 bases spanning the gap. CDR3 nucleotide sequence: TGTGCCAGCTCACTCCGCCCGGAGGCCTATGGCTACACCTTC. Amino acid sequence: CASSLRPEAYGYTF.

CDR3 coding DNA: TGCGCCAGCAGCCGGGCATCCCCGCTCGCAGATACGCAGTATTTT. Its translation: CASSRASPLADTQYF. This chain connects TRBV4-1 to TRBJ2-3, with unresolved D. The CDR3 length is 15 residues. Deletions cut 4 bases from V and 4 bases from J, with 15 bases between. The germline V gene encodes CDR1 MGHRA and CDR2 YSYEKL.

The chain is built from TRBV6-1 and TRBJ1-5; D unresolved. CDR1 and CDR2 (germline): MNHNS, SASEGT. The CDR3 sequence is 14 residues long. V was shortened by 3 bases and J by 0 bases, with 6 bases between the two germline ends. Here the CDR3 DNA reads TGTGCCAGCAGTGACGGGTATAGCAATCAGCCCCAGCATTTT. Protein product: CASSDGYSNQPQHF.

The chain has TRBV5-3 and TRBJ1-5, with D tentatively TRBD1 (6 bases). TRBV5-3 belongs to the ORF category, with a function that is uncertain. V lost 7 bases, J lost 1 base, and 24 bases lay in between. The CDR3 is 18 amino acids. The CDR3 DNA reads as TGTGCCAGAGGGACGGGGGGCGGAAAATATACGAGCAATCAGCCCCAGCATTTT. Translation: CARGTGGGKYTSNQPQHF.

The rearrangement joins TRBV18 to TRBJ2-1; the D gene is possibly TRBD1 (6 bases). Germline V lookup: CDR1 KGHSH, CDR2 LQKENI. Trimming took 8 bases from V and 2 from J, leaving 13 bases between them. The CDR3 extends over 14 amino acids. CDR3 coding DNA: TGTGCCAGCACGGACAGCCGACCCTACAATGAGCAGTTCTTC. Residues: CASTDSRPYNEQFF.

The gene calls are TRBV7-2 and TRBJ2-1; the match to TRBD2 covers 9 bases. The germline CDR1 and CDR2 sequences are SGHTA and FQGNSA. V trimming: 1 base; J trimming: 9 bases; junction bases outside the gene matches: 4. The CDR3 runs to 14 residues. DNA for the CDR3: TGTGCCAGCAGCTTAGGGACTAGCGCGGGTGAGCAGTTCTTC. Translating gives CASSLGTSAGEQFF.

The chain carries TRBV7-3 and TRBJ2-2; weak D call: TRBD1 (5 bases). Per the germline V gene, CDR1 is SGHTA and CDR2 is FQGTGA. Trimming took off 3 bases at V and 4 bases at J, with 9 bases between the two ends. The CDR3 extends over 14 amino acids. The CDR3 DNA sequence: TGTGCCAGCAGCTTCACAGGCCCCACCGGGGAGCTGTTTTTT. This translates into CASSFTGPTGELFF.

The rearrangement links TRBV5-6 to TRBJ2-1; perhaps TRBD1 as D (6 bases). The CDR3 covers 16 residues. Germline CDR1 reads SGHDT; CDR2 reads YYEEEE. Between the trimmed V and J ends, which lost 2 bases and 3 bases, there was a span of 15 bases. CDR3 DNA sequence: TGTGCCAGCAGCTTCGTACTAGGACAGCTCTACAATGAGCAGTTCTTC. Encoded protein: CASSFVLGQLYNEQFF.

The DNA of the CDR3 is TGTGCCAGCAGCTTGGCCGGGGGGCGGCGAATCCGCACAGATACGCAGTATTTT. Protein: CASSLAGGRRIRTDTQYF. The genes are TRBV5-4 and TRBJ2-3; D may be TRBD2 (7 bases). The CDR3 runs to 18 residues. The V gene's germline CDR1 is SGHNT and CDR2 YYREEE (reference sequence). V was cut by 0 bases and J by 1 base, with 18 bases left in between.

The V call is TRBV7-9, the J call TRBJ2-1; the D gene is possibly TRBD2 (6 bases). The CDR3 is 12 residues long. Germline assignment: CDR1 SEHNR and CDR2 FQNEAQ (reference sequence). Trimming left V 5 bases short and J 9 bases short, with 11 bases between. The CDR3 loop is CASSRDFSEQFF. DNA of the CDR3: TGTGCCAGCAGCCGGGACTTCTCTGAGCAGTTCTTC.

The chain uses TRBV19 and TRBJ2-6; tentatively, D is TRBD2 (6 bases). The CDR3 loop spans 18 amino acids. Germline V gives CDR1 LNHDA, CDR2 SQIVND (reference sequence). The ends were cut back, 6 bases at V and 0 bases at J, with 18 bases in the middle. The CDR3 loop reads CASSRPGDYDSGANVLTF. CDR3 nucleotides: TGTGCCAGTAGCAGACCGGGAGACTATGACTCTGGGGCCAACGTCCTGACTTTC.

In DNA, the CDR3 is TGTGCCAGTAATCGGCGGGAGGGCCGAGGTACGCAGTATTTT. Encoded protein: CASNRREGRGTQYF. This chain links TRBV19 with TRBJ2-3; 9 nucleotides match TRBD2. The CDR3 runs 14 residues. After removal of 7 bases from V and 8 bases from J, the junction contained 10 bases not matched to a gene. Germline loops: CDR1 LNHDA, CDR2 SQIVND (reference sequence).

On this clone itself: The junction does not match germline at one end; this may be a read error. The chain couples TRBV5-1 to TRBJ2-1; the match to TRBD1 covers 7 bases. Germline CDR1 is SGHRS and CDR2 is YFSETQ. The CDR3 spans 17 residues. CDR3 sequence reads: CASRLGVRDSIYNEQFF. In DNA, the CDR3 is TGCGCCAGCCGCTTAGGGGTCCGGGACAGCATCTACAATGAGCAGTTCTTC.

CDR3 loop: CAWSPGVGTEAFF. The DNA for the CDR3 is TGTGCCTGGAGTCCCGGAGTCGGCACTGAAGCTTTCTTT. The chain recombines TRBV30 with TRBJ1-1; D not resolved. CDR3 size: 13 residues. Germline CDR1 GTSNPN, CDR2 SVGIG (reference sequence). V was cut by 2 bases and J by 4 bases, with 11 bases left in between.

V usage is TRBV2 and J usage is TRBJ1-5; TRBD1 matches 8 bases. The CDR3 consists of 14 residues. The V gene end was trimmed by 6 bases and the J gene end by 1 base; junction bases not matched to a gene: 2. From germline, CDR1 is SNHLY and CDR2 FYNNEI. The CDR3 coding sequence is TGTGCCAGCAGCAGGGGGCTGAGCAATCAGCCCCAGCATTTT. It is translated as CASSRGLSNQPQHF.

The gene calls are TRBV28 and TRBJ2-2, with 10 bases fitting TRBD2. Germline CDR1 and CDR2: MDHEN and SYDVKM. The CDR3 is made up of 15 amino acids. J lost 7 bases, V lost 3 bases, and 5 bases had no gene match. The CDR3 sequence is CASSLGTSEDGELFF. The CDR3, as DNA: TGTGCCAGCAGTTTGGGGACTAGCGAGGACGGGGAGCTGTTTTTT.

Regarding this clone: The sample contains more than one DNA sequence encoding this CDR3. The chain recombines TRBV30 with TRBJ1-5; TRBD1 aligns across 8 bases. Germline CDR1 is GTSNPN and CDR2 is SVGIG (reference sequence). V trimming: 3 bases; J trimming: 4 bases; junction bases outside the gene matches: 2. This CDR3 comprises 13 residues. The CDR3 protein is CAWSGQGNQPQHF. The CDR3 nucleotides are TGTGCCTGGAGCGGACAGGGAAATCAGCCCCAGCATTTT.

This clone was counted only a few times. This chain links TRBV6-6 with TRBJ1-2; D not certain. The CDR3 is 12 residues long. V gave up 6 bases and J gave up 6 bases, with 11 bases separating them. CDR1 and CDR2 from the germline V gene are MNHNY and SVGAGI (reference sequence). CDR3 coding DNA: TGTGCCAGCAGGGTGGGCGTCGATGGCTACACCTTC. Protein: CASRVGVDGYTF.

CDR3 protein: CATNSLSYEQYF. The CDR3 region has the DNA TGTGCCACGAACAGCCTCTCCTACGAGCAGTACTTC. The gene calls are TRBV6-1 and TRBJ2-7; D unclear. Per germline, CDR1 MNHNS and CDR2 SASEGT. The CDR3 is made up of 12 amino acids. The germline V and J ends were trimmed by 10 bases and 0 bases, with 10 bases remaining between them.

The chain uses TRBV27 and TRBJ2-1, with 10 bases identical to TRBD2. There are 18 residues in the CDR3. V shed 5 bases and J 4 bases; nucleotides not matched to a gene: 14. Germline-derived CDR1 and CDR2 are MNHEY and SMNVEV (reference sequence). The CDR3, as DNA: TGTGCCAGCAGTGACCTCGGAACCGGAGCGGGAGGGTACAATGAGCAGTTCTTC. Translation gives CASSDLGTGAGGYNEQFF.

The chain links TRBV5-1 to TRBJ2-1; 14 bases map to TRBD2. Germline assignment: CDR1 SGHRS and CDR2 YFSETQ. This CDR3 is 19 amino acids long. The trim removed 2 bases at V and 5 bases at J, leaving 12 bases unmatched. CDR3 coding DNA: TGCGCCAGCAGCTTTCAGACTAGCGGGAGGGCCCAGACAGACAATGAGCAGTTCTTC. Residues: CASSFQTSGRAQTDNEQFF. Full variable domain (remainder filled in from reference TRBV5-1 and TRBJ2-1): KAGVTQTPRYLIKTRGQQVTLSCSPISGHRSVSWYQQTPGQGLQFLFEYFSETQRNKGNFPGRFSGRQFSNSRSEMNVSTLELGDSALYLCASSFQTSGRAQTDNEQFFGPGTRLTVL.

This chain joins TRBV6-5 and TRBJ1-2; 7 positions match TRBD1. The V and J ends lost 4 bases and 2 bases, in that order; junction bases with no gene match: 7. Germline CDR1 MNHEY, CDR2 SVGAGI. There are 15 residues in the CDR3. Written as DNA, the CDR3 is TGTGCCAGCAGTTGGGGGGACAGACCGAACTATGGCTACACCTTC. Its translation is CASSWGDRPNYGYTF.

This sequence joins TRBV19 and TRBJ1-4; 7 nucleotides match TRBD1. The germline V gene has CDR1 LNHDA and CDR2 SQIVND (reference sequence). Germline trimming cut 10 bases from V and 5 bases from J; bases unmatched to any gene: 10. This CDR3 spans 14 amino acids. CDR3 in amino acids: CATKDRFQNEKLFF. Written as DNA, the CDR3 is TGTGCCACCAAGGACAGGTTCCAGAATGAAAAACTGTTTTTT.

The V call is TRBV6-5, the J call TRBJ1-2, with a possible D match to TRBD1 (6 bases). Germline V gene sequence: CDR1 MNHEY, CDR2 SVGAGI. This CDR3 is built from 13 residues. V was cut by 2 bases and J by 8 bases, with 12 bases left in between. Written as DNA, the CDR3 is TGTGCCAGCAGTTACGGGGGGGGCGGAGGCTACACCTTC. Protein product: CASSYGGGGGYTF.

The genes are TRBV28 and TRBJ2-1; 8 bases agree with TRBD2. The CDR3 contains 15 residues. The germline gives CDR1 MDHEN, CDR2 SYDVKM. V shed 5 bases and J 0 bases; nucleotides not matched to a gene: 3. CDR3 region: CASSPGGSSYNEQFF. The CDR3 DNA reads as TGTGCCAGCAGTCCGGGAGGGAGCTCCTACAATGAGCAGTTCTTC.

The chain combines TRBV27 with TRBJ2-3; 9 positions agree with TRBD1. The CDR3 runs 16 residues. With 5 bases clipped from V and 1 base from J, the junction kept 7 bases outside the gene matches. Germline loops: CDR1 MNHEY, CDR2 SMNVEV (reference sequence). Here the CDR3 DNA reads TGTGCCAGCAGTCTAACAGGGGGCATCGGCACAGATACGCAGTATTTT. Residues: CASSLTGGIGTDTQYF.

The gene calls are TRBV28 and TRBJ1-1; D is ambiguous. There are 15 residues in the CDR3. The ends were cut back, 2 bases at V and 2 bases at J, with 12 bases in the middle. The germline gives CDR1 MDHEN, CDR2 SYDVKM. The CDR3 loop reads CASSLAKSGNTEAFF. In DNA, the CDR3 is TGTGCCAGCAGTTTAGCGAAGTCAGGAAACACTGAAGCTTTCTTT. The full variable domain, completed using reference TRBV28 and TRBJ1-1, is DVKVTQSSRYLVKRTGEKVFLECVQDMDHENMFWYRQDPGLGLRLIYFSYDVKMKEKGDIPEGYSVSREKKERFSLILESASTNQTSMYLCASSLAKSGNTEAFFGQGTRLTVV.